This T cell receptor (beta chain) was sequenced during a study of T cell repertoires in cytomegalovirus infection. Across the study: Alongside well-studied HLA-B-restricted CMV epitopes, recently identified HLA-C-restricted CMV epitopes were also used. CMV infection and matching HLA type were both indicated by public TCR beta signatures. Study results and caveats: Ex vivo responses were dominated by HLA-C-restricted CMV-specific TCR beta clonotypes. Public TCR beta family frequency separated CMV-and-HLA carriers, including in an independent cohort.

TCRdb ran MiXCR on the reads and lists one entry per CDR3 protein. In the table there are about a million distinct CDR3 sequences, 31% of which are singletons. This clonotype was counted a few times. Its antigen is still unknown. The CDR3 sequence is 18 residues long. The germline CDR1 and CDR2 sequences are LGHDT and YNNKEL (reference sequence). V was cut by 1 base and J by 0 bases, with 17 bases left in between. This chain connects TRBV3-1 to TRBJ2-3; possible D gene TRBD1, 5 bases. This clonotype was sampled from a human donor in good health (CMV status not recorded). Some clones in this sample may be carry-over from other donors' samples. The material sequenced was cultured CD8+ T cells from PBMCs, taken from culture after CMV antigen stimulation. The CDR3 protein is CASSQATGPYPSTDTQYF. CDR3 nucleotide sequence: TGTGCCAGCAGCCAAGCCACAGGACCATACCCTAGCACAGATACGCAGTATTTT.